This entry lists 12 T cell receptor beta chains sequenced from one sample in a study of siplizumab effects on memory and regulatory T cells. Repertoires were generated with immunoSEQ multiplex PCR, while TCRdb's copy carries only in-frame clones and drops some. The sample lists approximately 100,000 clones, about nine tenths occurring once. The source material was non-Treg CD4+ T cells sorted from blood. These receptors were obtained from a human donor in good health.

This chain uses TRBV18 with TRBJ2-5, with D hard to call. The CDR3 has 11 residues. V lost 8 bases, J lost 5 bases, and 9 bases lay in between. Germline CDR1 is KGHSH and CDR2 is LQKENI. CDR3 sequence reads: CASLESETQYF. The CDR3 DNA reads TGTGCCAGCCTCGAGAGCGAGACCCAGTACTTC.

This clone was found once. V gene TRBV4-3 combines with J gene TRBJ1-4; D not resolved. V dropped 4 bases and J dropped 5 bases, with 11 bases sitting between them. The CDR3 has 14 amino acids. Germline V CDR1 and CDR2: LGHNA, YSLEER. CDR3 amino acids: CASSLRLGNEKLFF. The CDR3 DNA reads as TGCGCCAGCAGCCTCAGGTTGGGGAATGAAAAACTGTTTTTT.

The chain is built from TRBV6-5 and TRBJ1-1; 7 nucleotides match TRBD1. The length of the CDR3 is 15 residues. After removal of 4 bases from V and 4 bases from J, the junction contained 9 bases not matched to a gene. Per germline, CDR1 MNHEY and CDR2 SVGAGI. CDR3 sequence: CASSSTTGSRTEAFF. As DNA, the CDR3 is TGTGCCAGCAGTTCCACGACAGGGTCACGCACTGAAGCTTTCTTT.

This chain joins TRBV9 and TRBJ2-3; 13 bases match TRBD2. The ends lost 4 bases at V and 6 bases at J; junction bases unmatched: 8. Germline V gene data show CDR1 as SGDLS and CDR2 as YYNGEE. The CDR3 has 16 residues. For the CDR3, the DNA is TGTGCCAGCAGCTCCCGGACTAGCGGGAGATCGGATACGCAGTATTTT. Its translation: CASSSRTSGRSDTQYF.

The chain has TRBV27 and TRBJ2-7, with D tentatively TRBD2 (6 bases). The CDR3 length is 16 residues. Germline CDR1 MNHEY, CDR2 SMNVEV (reference sequence). The ends were cut back, 0 bases at V and 3 bases at J, with 15 bases in the middle. The CDR3 region is CASSLSLAPNIYEQYF. In nucleotides, the CDR3 is TGTGCCAGCAGTTTATCGCTAGCGCCGAATATCTACGAGCAGTACTTC.

The V gene is TRBV5-6, the J gene TRBJ2-7; D remains unclear. V shed 0 bases and J shed 6 bases, with 13 bases lying between them. CDR1 is SGHDT, CDR2 YYEEEE, per germline. The CDR3 is 14 residues long. The CDR3 DNA reads TGTGCCAGCAGCTTGGGGCTTAACCCTCTCGAGCAGTACTTC. Translating gives CASSLGLNPLEQYF. Full variable domain (remainder filled in from reference TRBV5-6 and TRBJ2-7): DAGVTQSPTHLIKTRGQQVTLRCSPKSGHDTVSWYQQALGQGPQFIFQYYEEEERQRGNFPDRFSGHQFPNYSSELNVNALLLGDSALYLCASSLGLNPLEQYFGPGTRLTVT.

This chain connects TRBV7-3 to TRBJ2-1, with 12 bases matching TRBD2. Germline values: CDR1 SGHTA, CDR2 FQGTGA. The CDR3 contains 16 residues. V was pared by 5 bases and J by 1 base, with 3 bases of the junction left unmatched. CDR3 protein: CASSILAGGSYNEQFF. The CDR3 region has the DNA TGTGCCAGCAGCATTCTAGCGGGAGGGTCCTACAATGAGCAGTTCTTC.

J is TRBJ1-1 and V is TRBV2; D is unclear. V was shortened by 1 base and J by 1 base, with 4 bases between the two germline ends. This CDR3 region has 13 residues. Germline V gene data show CDR1 as SNHLY and CDR2 as FYNNEI. Here the CDR3 reads CASSEDRNTEAFF. The CDR3 nucleotides are TGTGCCAGCAGTGAAGACAGGAACACTGAAGCTTTCTTT.

The chain links TRBV7-6 to TRBJ2-4; tentatively, D is TRBD1 (7 bases). CDR1 SGHVS and CDR2 FNYEAQ come from the germline V gene. The CDR3 has 14 amino acids. Between the trimmed V and J ends, which lost 2 bases and 10 bases, there was a span of 15 bases. CDR3 region: CASSLRQGGTIQYF. CDR3 DNA sequence: TGTGCCAGCAGCTTAAGGCAGGGGGGCACTATTCAGTACTTC.

The genes are TRBV7-8 and TRBJ2-1, with a possible D match to TRBD1 (5 bases). CDR1 is SGHVS, CDR2 FQNEAQ, per germline. V was trimmed by 5 bases and J by 6 bases, leaving 14 bases between them. The CDR3 loop spans 14 amino acids. This chain's CDR3 is CASSPGRVANEQFF. Here the CDR3 DNA reads TGTGCCAGCAGCCCCGGCAGGGTTGCCAATGAGCAGTTCTTC.

The chain recombines TRBV7-2 with TRBJ2-1, with TRBD2 matching 8 bases. Germline V gene sequence: CDR1 SGHTA, CDR2 FQGNSA. This CDR3 is 16 amino acids long. V shed 7 bases and J 9 bases; nucleotides not matched to a gene: 17. CDR3 coding DNA: TGTGCCAGCATCCTCTACCCCGGGAGGGCCGGTCTTGAGCAGTTCTTC. Translating it yields CASILYPGRAGLEQFF.

The chain joins TRBV2 to TRBJ1-5; D possibly corresponds to TRBD1 (5 bases). The CDR3 is made up of 15 amino acids. The germline V and J ends were trimmed by 3 bases and 1 base, with 10 bases remaining between them. Germline V gives CDR1 SNHLY, CDR2 FYNNEI. CDR3 region: CASSEGRESNQPQHF. Here the CDR3 DNA reads TGTGCCAGCAGTGAGGGACGGGAAAGCAATCAGCCCCAGCATTTT.